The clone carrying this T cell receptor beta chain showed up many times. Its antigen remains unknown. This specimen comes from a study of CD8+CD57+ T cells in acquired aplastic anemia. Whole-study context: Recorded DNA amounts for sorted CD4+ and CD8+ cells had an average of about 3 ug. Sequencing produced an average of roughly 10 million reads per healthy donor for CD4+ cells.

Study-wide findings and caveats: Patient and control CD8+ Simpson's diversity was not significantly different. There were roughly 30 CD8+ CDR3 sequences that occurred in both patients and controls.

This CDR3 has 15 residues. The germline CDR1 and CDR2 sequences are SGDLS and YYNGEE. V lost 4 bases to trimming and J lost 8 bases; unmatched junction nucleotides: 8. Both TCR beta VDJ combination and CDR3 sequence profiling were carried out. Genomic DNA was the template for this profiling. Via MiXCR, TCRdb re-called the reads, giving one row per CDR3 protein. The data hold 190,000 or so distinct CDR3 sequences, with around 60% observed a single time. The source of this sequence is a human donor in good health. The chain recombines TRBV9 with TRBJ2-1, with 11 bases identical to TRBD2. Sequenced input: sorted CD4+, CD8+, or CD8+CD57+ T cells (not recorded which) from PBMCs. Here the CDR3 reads CASSTLAGGPDEQFF. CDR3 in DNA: TGTGCCAGCAGCACCTTAGCGGGAGGGCCGGATGAGCAGTTCTTC.